Following are 30 T cell receptor beta chains from one sample sequenced in a study of identical twins. TCRdb analysed the 5' RACE reads with MiXCR anew, one entry per CDR3 protein. The sample lists around 1.7 million distinct CDR3 sequences, more than 30% occurring once. Sequencing was performed on cord blood. The receptor source for this set is a newborn girl in good health.

The chain is built from TRBV20-1 and TRBJ2-3, with D possibly being TRBD1 or TRBD2 (6 bases each). The CDR3 is 14 amino acids. The germline gives CDR1 DFQATT, CDR2 SNEGSKA (reference sequence). Trimming cost V 3 bases and J 2 bases, with 12 bases left between them. This CDR3 reads CSASGGRPTDTQYF. The CDR3 bases are TGCAGTGCTAGCGGGGGCCGCCCCACAGATACGCAGTATTTT.

The rearrangement links TRBV7-6 to TRBJ2-1; possibly TRBD1 for D (7 bases). CDR1 SGHVS and CDR2 FNYEAQ come from the germline V gene. V lost 5 bases, J lost 4 bases, and 15 bases lay in between. There are 15 residues in the CDR3. The CDR3 region has the DNA TGTGCCAGCAGCCGCCGACAGGGAGGTTACAATGAGCAGTTCTTC. The encoded protein is CASSRRQGGYNEQFF.

This clonotype has only a few counts. This rearrangement joins TRBV29-1 to TRBJ1-2; D not resolved. Trimming pared 5 bases from V and 3 bases from J, leaving 13 bases between. Germline V gene lookup returns CDR1 SQVTM and CDR2 ANQGSEA. The CDR3 is 13 amino acids. In DNA, the CDR3 is TGCAGCGTTCTTTTAGGGTCCGACTATGGCTACACCTTC. The encoded protein is CSVLLGSDYGYTF. The complete variable domain, with remaining parts taken from reference TRBV29-1 and TRBJ1-2, reads SAVISQKPSRDICQRGTSLTIQCQVDSQVTMMFWYRQQPGQSLTLIATANQGSEATYESGFVIDKFPISRPNLTFSTLTVSNMSPEDSSIYLCSVLLGSDYGYTFGSGTRLTVV.

This clonotype was seen a handful of times. The chain has TRBV20-1 and TRBJ1-4; 8 nucleotides line up with TRBD1. V was pared by 3 bases and J by 4 bases, with 4 bases of the junction left unmatched. CDR3 length: 14 amino acids. Germline CDR1 and CDR2: DFQATT and SNEGSKA (reference sequence). The CDR3 sequence is CSASRGRVNEKLFF. The CDR3, as DNA: TGCAGTGCTAGCAGGGGGCGGGTTAATGAAAAACTGTTTTTT.

The chain couples TRBV6-5 to TRBJ2-1; 7 bases agree with TRBD2. Germline CDR1 reads MNHEY; CDR2 reads SVGAGI. V was clipped by 2 bases and J by 4 bases; unmatched bases: 14. There are 18 residues in the CDR3. The CDR3, as DNA: TGTGCCAGCAGTTACGACCACCCAGGGAGGGAGGGATACAATGAGCAGTTCTTC. Protein sequence: CASSYDHPGREGYNEQFF.

This clonotype has a handful of counts. J is TRBJ2-4 and V is TRBV7-2; 9 bases agree with TRBD2. CDR1 and CDR2 (germline): SGHTA, FQGNSA. V was clipped by 5 bases and J by 13 bases; unmatched bases: 21. The CDR3 is made up of 17 amino acids. The CDR3 nucleotides read TGTGCCAGCAGCCCAGACGCGCCGCGGGGGGGCCGAGGGGAGCAGTACTTC. Its translation is CASSPDAPRGGRGEQYF.

The chain employs TRBV10-3 and TRBJ2-1; 7 bases are shared with TRBD1. CDR3 length: 15 amino acids. Germline-derived CDR1 and CDR2 are ENHRY and SYGVKD. J gave up 2 bases and V 8 bases, and 9 bases lay outside the gene matches. The CDR3 protein is CAIRDRVAAYNEQFF. The CDR3 nucleotides read TGTGCCATCCGCGACAGGGTGGCCGCCTACAATGAGCAGTTCTTC.

This chain joins TRBV6-1 and TRBJ2-3; D gene ambiguous. CDR1 is MNHNS, CDR2 SASEGT, per germline. Deletions cut 3 bases from V and 2 bases from J, with 9 bases between. CDR3 size: 14 residues. CDR3 nucleotides: TGTGCCAGCAGTGAGAACAGCTACACAGATACGCAGTATTTT. Protein product: CASSENSYTDTQYF.

This clonotype was counted a few times. The rearrangement uses TRBV20-1 and TRBJ2-5; weak D call: TRBD2 (6 bases). V lost 4 bases, J lost 5 bases, and 14 bases lay in between. Germline V CDR1 and CDR2: DFQATT, SNEGSKA (reference sequence). CDR3 length: 13 residues. CDR3 sequence: CSATGPSVETQYF. CDR3 in DNA: TGCAGTGCTACCGGACCTAGCGTTGAGACCCAGTACTTC.

This chain connects TRBV7-8 to TRBJ2-5; TRBD1 is a possible D gene (6 bases). The CDR3 sequence is 14 residues long. Germline V gives CDR1 SGHVS, CDR2 FQNEAQ. The V end was cut by 5 bases, the J end by 4 bases, with 14 bases between. The CDR3 loop reads CASSARQVRETQYF. In nucleotides, the CDR3 is TGTGCCAGCAGCGCAAGACAGGTCCGAGAGACCCAGTACTTC.

This clonotype came up many times. CDR3 sequence: CASSPPGTSGNNEQFF. The CDR3 nucleotides are TGTGCCAGCTCACCTCCCGGGACTAGCGGGAACAATGAGCAGTTCTTC. V is TRBV18 and J is TRBJ2-1; 13 nucleotides match TRBD2. CDR1 is KGHSH and CDR2 is LQKENI in the germline V gene. The length of the CDR3 is 16 residues. V was clipped by 3 bases and J by 5 bases; unmatched bases: 4.

This clonotype was observed at least ten times. The chain joins TRBV29-1 to TRBJ1-1; 7 bases are shared with TRBD1. The trim removed 4 bases at V and 0 bases at J, leaving 2 bases unmatched. Germline assignment: CDR1 SQVTM and CDR2 ANQGSEA. The CDR3 has 13 residues. CDR3 nucleotides: TGCAGCGTTGCCGGGACAGTGAACACTGAAGCTTTCTTT. Protein product: CSVAGTVNTEAFF.

The V and J genes are TRBV5-1 and TRBJ1-3, with D possibly being TRBD1 (5 bases). Looked up from germline, CDR1 is SGHRS and CDR2 is YFSETQ. V gave up 6 bases and J gave up 0 bases, with 7 bases separating them. This CDR3 contains 13 residues. The CDR3 sequence: CASTDTSGNTIYF. Written as DNA, the CDR3 is TGCGCCAGCACGGACACCTCTGGAAACACCATATATTTT. The variable domain in full, with the rest retrieved from reference TRBV5-1 and TRBJ1-3, is KAGVTQTPRYLIKTRGQQVTLSCSPISGHRSVSWYQQTPGQGLQFLFEYFSETQRNKGNFPGRFSGRQFSNSRSEMNVSTLELGDSALYLCASTDTSGNTIYFGEGSWLTVV.

The chain carries TRBV9 and TRBJ2-1; either TRBD1 or TRBD2 may fit D (5 bases each). The CDR3 runs to 12 residues. With 4 bases removed from V and 9 bases from J, the gap between germline ends came to 11 bases. Per germline, CDR1 SGDLS and CDR2 YYNGEE. In nucleotides, the CDR3 is TGTGCCAGCAGCCTAGGGGAGCCTGAGCAGTTCTTC. It is translated as CASSLGEPEQFF.

This chain links TRBV9 with TRBJ2-7, with D possibly being TRBD1 or TRBD2 (6 bases each). Trimming removed 0 bases at V and 3 bases at J, with 13 bases between. The CDR3 is made up of 15 amino acids. Germline V gene lookup returns CDR1 SGDLS and CDR2 YYNGEE. CDR3 amino acids: CASSVAAGEVYEQYF. CDR3 in DNA: TGTGCCAGCAGCGTAGCTGCAGGGGAGGTCTACGAGCAGTACTTC.

This clonotype was observed a few times. The chain carries TRBV28 and TRBJ1-2; D remains ambiguous. CDR3 size: 19 residues. Trimming took 3 bases from V and 6 from J, leaving 29 bases between them. Germline-derived CDR1 and CDR2 are MDHEN and SYDVKM. The CDR3 is CASSFLVHFLREYAHGYTF. CDR3 nucleotide sequence: TGTGCCAGCAGTTTTCTAGTACACTTTCTGCGTGAGTACGCTCATGGCTACACCTTC.

The chain uses TRBV19 and TRBJ2-1; 13 bases line up with TRBD2. Trimming took 3 bases from V and 5 from J; bases not matched to a gene: 7. CDR1 LNHDA and CDR2 SQIVND come from the germline V gene (reference sequence). CDR3 length equals 17 residues. CDR3 residues: CASSIGTSGNPHNEQFF. DNA of the CDR3: TGTGCCAGTAGTATCGGGACTAGCGGGAACCCCCACAATGAGCAGTTCTTC.

This chain connects TRBV20-1 to TRBJ2-4, with unresolved D. The CDR3 contains 16 residues. Trimming stripped 0 bases from V and 5 bases from J, with 17 bases between. CDR1 DFQATT and CDR2 SNEGSKA come from the germline V gene (reference sequence). The CDR3 nucleotides read TGCAGTGCTAGAGAAAACCAGGAATGGTGGGAAAACATTCAGTACTTC. Its protein product is CSARENQEWWENIQYF.

The CDR3 sequence is CASSSPSGDKLNEQFF. For the CDR3, the DNA is TGCGCCAGCAGCTCCCCTAGCGGAGACAAATTGAATGAGCAGTTCTTC. The chain recombines TRBV4-1 with TRBJ2-1; 7 nucleotides match TRBD2. Germline V gene lookup returns CDR1 MGHRA and CDR2 YSYEKL. The CDR3 has 16 residues. Unmatched junction bases numbered 14, after V lost 5 bases and J lost 7 bases.

The chain has TRBV20-1 and TRBJ1-5, with 7 bases matching TRBD1. The CDR3 totals 16 residues. The V and J ends lost 1 base and 0 bases, in that order; junction bases with no gene match: 6. Germline V CDR1 and CDR2: DFQATT, SNEGSKA (reference sequence). CDR3 DNA sequence: TGCAGTGCTAGAGCCCTGACAGGGAATAGCAATCAGCCCCAGCATTTT. This sequence encodes CSARALTGNSNQPQHF.

This clonotype was detected a few times. The V gene is TRBV12-3 or TRBV12-4, the J gene TRBJ2-1, with TRBD1 matching over 8 bases. The last part of the DNA fits TRBJ2-7 better; the J call may be wrong. The CDR3 runs to 15 residues. For the CDR3, the DNA is TGTGCCAGCAGGTCAGGGGGCGGCTCCTACAATGAGCAGTACTTC. Its protein product is CASRSGGGSYNEQYF.

The V gene is TRBV11-2, the J gene TRBJ2-1, with D perhaps matching TRBD1 (5 bases). This CDR3 comprises 14 residues. Germline CDR1 reads SGHAT; CDR2 reads FQNNGV. The V end was cut by 0 bases, the J end by 6 bases, with 9 bases between. The DNA of the CDR3 is TGTGCCAGCAGCTTAGAGGCAGGGCCCAATGAGCAGTTCTTC. Amino acid sequence: CASSLEAGPNEQFF. The full variable domain, with the rest looked up from reference TRBV11-2 and TRBJ2-1, is EAGVAQSPRYKIIEKRQSVAFWCNPISGHATLYWYQQILGQGPKLLIQFQNNGVVDDSQLPKDRFSAERLKGVDSTLKIQPAKLEDSAVYLCASSLEAGPNEQFFGPGTRLTVL.

This clonotype occurred a few times. J is TRBJ1-5 and V is TRBV25-1; 7 bases line up with TRBD1. J was trimmed by 3 bases and V by 6 bases; bases with no gene match: 5. The CDR3 has 14 residues. The germline V gene encodes CDR1 MGHDK and CDR2 SYGVNS. The DNA for the CDR3 is TGTGCCAGCAGACAACAGGGGAACAATCAGCCCCAGCATTTT. This sequence encodes CASRQQGNNQPQHF. The whole variable domain, remainder taken from reference TRBV25-1 and TRBJ1-5, is EADIYQTPRYLVIGTGKKITLECSQTMGHDKMYWYQQDPGMELHLIHYSYGVNSTEKGDLSSESTVSRIRTEHFPLTLESARPSHTSQYLCASRQQGNNQPQHFGDGTRLSIL.

The chain is built from TRBV4-2 and TRBJ2-7, with D uncertain. CDR1 LGHNA and CDR2 YNFKEQ come from the germline V gene. V was trimmed by 0 bases and J by 2 bases, leaving 5 bases between them. The CDR3 covers 13 residues. The DNA for the CDR3 is TGTGCCAGCAGCCAAGATCCCCCCTACGAGCAGTACTTC. Protein product: CASSQDPPYEQYF.

This CDR3 reads CASGLGHSLFSNQPQHF. Written as DNA, the CDR3 is TGTGCTAGTGGTTTGGGACATTCCCTTTTTAGCAATCAGCCCCAGCATTTT. The chain employs TRBV12-5 and TRBJ1-5; D not certain. Trimming stripped 1 base from V and 0 bases from J, with 13 bases between. Germline V gives CDR1 LGHNT, CDR2 FRNRAP. This CDR3 region has 17 residues.

This clonotype was counted between two and nine times. V is TRBV12-3 or TRBV12-4 and J is TRBJ1-1; D perhaps matches TRBD1 (5 bases). Trimming took off 6 bases at V and 6 bases at J, with 11 bases between the two ends. This CDR3 is built from 12 residues. In nucleotides, the CDR3 is TGTGCCAGCAGCATGGGGGGGGCTGAAGCTTTCTTT. Protein product: CASSMGGAEAFF.

This chain connects TRBV6-5 to TRBJ2-3, with D tentatively TRBD1 (5 bases). The CDR3 has 15 residues. V shed 1 base and J shed 1 base, with 9 bases lying between them. Germline V gene data show CDR1 as MNHEY and CDR2 as SVGAGI. CDR3 bases: TGTGCCAGCAGTTACTATCAGGGTGGCACAGATACGCAGTATTTT. Protein: CASSYYQGGTDTQYF.

The chain combines TRBV5-1 with TRBJ2-7, with 8 bases lining up with TRBD2. The germline V gene has CDR1 SGHRS and CDR2 YFSETQ. The CDR3 length is 15 residues. Trimming cost V 4 bases and J 2 bases; bases outside gene matches: 8. CDR3 coding DNA: TGCGCCAGCAGCCCTAGACCGGGACTAGCCTACGAGCAGTACTTC. Encoded protein: CASSPRPGLAYEQYF.

The chain is built from TRBV7-9 and TRBJ1-5; unclear D gene. Germline-derived CDR1 and CDR2 are SEHNR and FQNEAQ (reference sequence). The germline V and J ends were trimmed by 1 base and 1 base, with 5 bases remaining between them. This CDR3 has 14 amino acids. CDR3 sequence: CASSLEFSNQPQHF. CDR3 bases: TGTGCCAGCAGCTTAGAGTTCAGCAATCAGCCCCAGCATTTT.

In its sample, this clonotype was seen once. A much larger clone differs by one base, so this may be a read error. This chain connects TRBV29-1 to TRBJ2-1; weak D call: TRBD2 (5 bases). The CDR3 loop spans 12 amino acids. Germline V CDR1 and CDR2: SQVTM, ANQGSEA. V gave up 7 bases and J gave up 7 bases, with 14 bases separating them. The CDR3 DNA reads as TGCAGCGCCCGGCTAGCCTCGAATGAGCAGTTCTTC. Residues: CSARLASNEQFF.